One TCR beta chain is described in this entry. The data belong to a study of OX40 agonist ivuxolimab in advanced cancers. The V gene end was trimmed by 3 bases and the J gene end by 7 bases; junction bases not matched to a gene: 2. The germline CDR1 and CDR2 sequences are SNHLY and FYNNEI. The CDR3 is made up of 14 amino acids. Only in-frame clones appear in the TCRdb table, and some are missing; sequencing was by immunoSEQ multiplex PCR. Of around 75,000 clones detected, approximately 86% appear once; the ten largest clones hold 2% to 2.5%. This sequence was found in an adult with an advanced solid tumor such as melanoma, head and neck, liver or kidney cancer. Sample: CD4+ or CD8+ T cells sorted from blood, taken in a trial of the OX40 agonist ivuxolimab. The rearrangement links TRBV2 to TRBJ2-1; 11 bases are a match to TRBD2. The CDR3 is CASSDSGRGNEQFF. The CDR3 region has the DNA TGTGCCAGCAGTGATAGCGGGAGGGGTAATGAGCAGTTCTTC.